The 30 T cell receptor beta chains listed next were all sequenced from one sample in a study of cytomegalovirus exposure and HLA in healthy donors (dated by TCRdb to the late 2010s). Library method: the immunoSEQ multiplex PCR assay. For the multiplex PCR, a mixture combining 60 forward primers for TCR Vbeta segments and 13 reverse primers for TCR Jbeta segments was used. TCRdb obtained this table from immuneACCESS and retained in-frame rearrangements with V and J assigned. These tables miss some clones; where compared with another copy, unresolved V genes account for less than half of the shortfall, and the remainder is unexplained. Here the sample has around 150,000 clones; 60% to 80% occur a single time. The ten most abundant clones make up 1.7% of the sample. Sequencing input: PBMCs. These receptors were taken from a woman younger than 45 in good health and CMV-seronegative.

The genes are TRBV27 and TRBJ2-5; TRBD2 might be the D (7 bases). This CDR3 region has 14 residues. Germline loops: CDR1 MNHEY, CDR2 SMNVEV (reference sequence). V lost 4 bases, J lost 5 bases, and 14 bases lay in between. As DNA, the CDR3 is TGTGCCAGCAGTTCGGCGGGGGCAGGGGAGACCCAGTACTTC. Protein sequence: CASSSAGAGETQYF.

This clone was recorded only once. The CDR3 DNA reads TGTGCCAGCAGCTTTGGTCAGGTGTTTGGGGGAAACACCATATATTTT. Amino acids: CASSFGQVFGGNTIYF. The genes are TRBV11-2 and TRBJ1-3; D not resolved. Per germline, CDR1 SGHAT and CDR2 FQNNGV. Trimming shortened V by 3 bases and J by 4 bases, and 16 bases separated the two germline ends. The CDR3 extends over 16 amino acids.

This CDR3 is CASWEGGQQFF. CDR3 nucleotide sequence: TGTGCCAGTTGGGAGGGGGGACAGCAGTTCTTC. This chain links TRBV6-5 with TRBJ2-1, with D possibly being TRBD2 (7 bases). CDR1 and CDR2 (germline): MNHEY, SVGAGI. This CDR3 spans 11 amino acids. Between the trimmed V and J ends, which lost 9 bases and 11 bases, there was a span of 14 bases.

V is TRBV30 and J is TRBJ1-6; D ambiguous. V lost 2 bases to trimming and J lost 9 bases, with 14 bases between them. The CDR3 extends over 14 amino acids. CDR1 GTSNPN and CDR2 SVGIG come from the germline V gene (reference sequence). The CDR3 coding sequence is TGTGCCTGGAGTTTACCAGCCCAGGCTTCACCCCTCCACTTT. It is translated as CAWSLPAQASPLHF.

This CDR3 reads CASRTATGNTEAFF. CDR3 nucleotide sequence: TGCGCCAGCAGGACCGCGACAGGTAACACTGAAGCTTTCTTT. The chain links TRBV5-1 to TRBJ1-1; D possibly corresponds to TRBD1 (6 bases). Trimming took 5 bases from V and 2 from J, leaving 13 bases between them. The germline V gene has CDR1 SGHRS and CDR2 YFSETQ. This CDR3 has 14 amino acids.

V usage is TRBV7-6 and J usage is TRBJ1-1; unclear D gene. The CDR3 consists of 13 residues. V lost 5 bases and J 3 bases, leaving 10 bases between the germline ends. Germline loops: CDR1 SGHVS, CDR2 FNYEAQ. Here the CDR3 DNA reads TGTGCCAGCAGCGTTAGTGCGTACACTGAAGCTTTCTTT. Translation gives CASSVSAYTEAFF.

This clone was picked up a small number of times. The V and J genes are TRBV11-2 and TRBJ2-7, with D perhaps matching TRBD1 (6 bases). Per the germline V gene, CDR1 is SGHAT and CDR2 is FQNNGV. Deletions cut 0 bases from V and 1 base from J, with 10 bases between. This CDR3 has 15 residues. In nucleotides, the CDR3 is TGTGCCAGCAGCTTAGAACAGGGTTATTCCTACGAGCAGTACTTC. It encodes CASSLEQGYSYEQYF.

Written as DNA, the CDR3 is TGTGCCAGCAGTTTACTCGGGGCAGATACGCAGTATTTT. It is translated as CASSLLGADTQYF. This chain joins TRBV27 and TRBJ2-3, with D maybe TRBD2 (5 bases). V lost 2 bases and J lost 4, with 7 bases in between. From germline, CDR1 is MNHEY and CDR2 SMNVEV (reference sequence). This CDR3 has 13 amino acids.

This clone showed up just once. The V gene is TRBV7-2, the J gene TRBJ2-7; 10 bases map to TRBD2. CDR3 length equals 16 residues. CDR1 and CDR2 from the germline V gene are SGHTA and FQGNSA. V lost 3 bases and J lost 0; bases outside the gene matches: 5. The CDR3 here is CASSLHSGGISYEQYF. CDR3 sequence (DNA): TGTGCCAGCAGCTTGCATAGCGGGGGGATCTCCTACGAGCAGTACTTC.

V and J are TRBV6-1 and TRBJ2-5; 11 bases fit TRBD1. This CDR3 has 15 amino acids. The V gene end was trimmed by 6 bases and the J gene end by 4 bases; junction bases not matched to a gene: 7. Germline CDR1 is MNHNS and CDR2 is SASEGT. CDR3 DNA sequence: TGTGCCAGCAGAAATCTAGGGACAGGGGGAGAGACCCAGTACTTC. It yields the protein CASRNLGTGGETQYF.

The chain has TRBV11-2 and TRBJ1-1, with 7 positions matching TRBD1. Per the germline V gene, CDR1 is SGHAT and CDR2 is FQNNGV. The CDR3 contains 16 residues. The J segment lost 6 bases and the V segment lost 5 bases, leaving 15 bases of the junction unmatched. DNA of the CDR3: TGTGCCAGCAGCCAGAGAGGGACAGTAATTACATCTGAAGCTTTCTTT. Translating gives CASSQRGTVITSEAFF.

About this clone: Other nucleotide sequences in the sample specify the same CDR3. J is TRBJ1-1 and V is TRBV5-1; D is perhaps TRBD1 (6 bases). The germline V gene encodes CDR1 SGHRS and CDR2 YFSETQ. Trimming pared 0 bases from V and 2 bases from J, leaving 11 bases between. This CDR3 spans 15 amino acids. This chain's CDR3 is CASSLGGGRNTEAFF. The CDR3 bases are TGCGCCAGCAGCTTGGGTGGGGGCCGTAACACTGAAGCTTTCTTT.

The chain carries TRBV6-5 and TRBJ2-7, with 7 bases fitting TRBD1. J lost 5 bases, V lost 1 base, and 5 bases had no gene match. The germline V gene encodes CDR1 MNHEY and CDR2 SVGAGI. This CDR3 is built from 14 residues. CDR3 sequence (DNA): TGTGCCAGCAGTTACTATGGGCAGGGGGACGAGCAGTACTTC. Residues: CASSYYGQGDEQYF.

The genes are TRBV5-8 and TRBJ2-7; 8 bases align to TRBD1. The CDR3 contains 14 residues. Germline loops: CDR1 SGHTS, CDR2 YDEGEE. The V and J ends lost 2 bases and 2 bases, in that order; junction bases with no gene match: 3. CDR3: CASSFRQGPYEQYF. CDR3 bases: TGTGCCAGCAGCTTTAGACAGGGGCCCTACGAGCAGTACTTC.

V and J are TRBV19 and TRBJ1-1; TRBD1 aligns across 9 bases. CDR1 LNHDA and CDR2 SQIVND come from the germline V gene (reference sequence). Trimming took 7 bases from V and 5 from J; bases not matched to a gene: 8. The CDR3 has 14 amino acids. The CDR3 reads CASIPDRGGTEAFF. The CDR3 nucleotides read TGTGCCAGTATTCCGGACAGGGGCGGTACTGAAGCTTTCTTT.

This sequence joins TRBV7-2 and TRBJ1-2; 7 bases line up with TRBD1. CDR1 and CDR2 (germline): SGHTA, FQGNSA. J lost 3 bases, V lost 1 base, and 2 bases had no gene match. The CDR3 runs 14 residues. Written as DNA, the CDR3 is TGTGCCAGCAGCTTAGATACAGGGGACTATGGCTACACCTTC. Translating it yields CASSLDTGDYGYTF.

The chain recombines TRBV19 with TRBJ1-1; 9 positions match TRBD1. This CDR3 is 13 amino acids long. Germline V lookup: CDR1 LNHDA, CDR2 SQIVND (reference sequence). The V gene end was trimmed by 7 bases and the J gene end by 6 bases; junction bases not matched to a gene: 6. The CDR3 is CASTPDRGAEAFF. The CDR3 coding sequence is TGTGCCAGTACCCCGGACAGGGGTGCTGAAGCTTTCTTT.

The rearrangement uses TRBV10-3 and TRBJ2-5, with 10 bases identical to TRBD2. This CDR3 is 17 amino acids long. V trimming: 4 bases; J trimming: 4 bases; junction bases outside the gene matches: 12. CDR1 and CDR2 (germline): ENHRY, SYGVKD. DNA of the CDR3: TGTGCCATCAGTGGGGTGAGCGGGGGGGCCGCATTAGAGACCCAGTACTTC. This encodes CAISGVSGGAALETQYF.

The chain recombines TRBV5-6 with TRBJ2-7, with 9 positions matching TRBD1. Germline CDR1 is SGHDT and CDR2 is YYEEEE. The CDR3 covers 14 residues. The V segment lost 2 bases and the J segment 6 bases; nucleotides outside the gene matches: 6. The CDR3 is CASSFGDRGFEQYF. CDR3 DNA: TGTGCCAGCAGCTTTGGTGACAGGGGGTTCGAGCAGTACTTC.

The genes are TRBV25-1 and TRBJ1-4, with TRBD1 matching over 8 bases. CDR3 size: 16 residues. V dropped 0 bases and J dropped 8; count of bases not matched to a gene: 8. In germline, CDR1 is MGHDK, CDR2 SYGVNS. CDR3 coding DNA: TGTGCCAGCAGTGAATACTCCGACAGGGGCAACGAAAAACTGTTTTTT. Protein: CASSEYSDRGNEKLFF.

V gene TRBV7-6 combines with J gene TRBJ2-3, with D perhaps TRBD2 (6 bases). The CDR3 loop spans 15 amino acids. V was shortened by 1 base and J by 4 bases, with 12 bases between the two germline ends. Germline V CDR1 and CDR2: SGHVS, FNYEAQ. The CDR3 protein is CASSLVLANPDTQYF. CDR3 nucleotides: TGTGCCAGCAGCTTAGTACTAGCTAACCCAGATACGCAGTATTTT.

This clone has a single count. The CDR3 region is CASSPRQGANGYTF. The CDR3 DNA reads as TGTGCCAGCAGCCCAAGACAGGGGGCGAATGGCTACACCTTC. The chain has TRBV5-6 and TRBJ1-2; 10 bases align to TRBD1. The length of the CDR3 is 14 residues. The germline V gene encodes CDR1 SGHDT and CDR2 YYEEEE. The trim removed 4 bases at V and 6 bases at J, leaving 6 bases unmatched.

The chain couples TRBV5-1 to TRBJ1-1; the D is unclear. This CDR3 contains 15 residues. V lost 4 bases to trimming and J lost 3 bases, with 16 bases between them. Per the germline V gene, CDR1 is SGHRS and CDR2 is YFSETQ. The CDR3 nucleotides are TGCGCCAGCAGCCAGTTCGAGGGAGGATACACTGAAGCTTTCTTT. Its translation is CASSQFEGGYTEAFF.

For this clone: An end of the junction differs from the germline gene, which may be a read error. The CDR3, as DNA: TGCGCCAGCAGCGAAGACCCCCGGAGCTCCTATAATTCACCCCTCCACTTT. This gives the protein CASSEDPRSSYNSPLHF. V gene TRBV4-1 combines with J gene TRBJ1-6; D uncertain. This CDR3 has 17 residues. The germline V gene has CDR1 MGHRA and CDR2 YSYEKL.

V and J are TRBV2 and TRBJ2-1; TRBD2 matches 9 bases. CDR1 SNHLY and CDR2 FYNNEI come from the germline V gene. J gave up 13 bases and V 7 bases, and 8 bases lay outside the gene matches. CDR3 size: 12 residues. For the CDR3, the DNA is TGTGCCAGCATGGCGGGGGGGGGTTTCCAGTTCTTC. Amino acid sequence: CASMAGGGFQFF.

The V call is TRBV13, the J call TRBJ1-6, with no clear D. CDR3 size: 16 residues. The V gene lost 3 bases and the J gene lost 0 bases, with 9 bases spanning the gap. Germline loops: CDR1 PRHDT, CDR2 FYEKMQ (reference sequence). CDR3 sequence reads: CASSLTFSSYNSPLHF. The DNA for the CDR3 is TGTGCCAGCAGCTTGACTTTTAGCTCCTATAATTCACCCCTCCACTTT.

V usage is TRBV2 and J usage is TRBJ1-1; 7 bases are shared with TRBD1. Trimming at V came to 5 bases and at J to 1 base, leaving 16 bases not matched to a gene. CDR1 is SNHLY and CDR2 is FYNNEI in the germline V gene. The CDR3 is 18 amino acids. CDR3 DNA sequence: TGTGCCAGCAGTACCTCGCCGCCCGGACAGGTAAAGAACACTGAAGCTTTCTTT. Amino acids: CASSTSPPGQVKNTEAFF.

The chain recombines TRBV19 with TRBJ1-4; TRBD1 might be the D (6 bases). This CDR3 spans 15 amino acids. V was pared by 6 bases and J by 1 base, with 12 bases between. The germline V gene has CDR1 LNHDA and CDR2 SQIVND (reference sequence). The CDR3 nucleotides read TGTGCCAGTAGCTCCCAGGGGAAAACTAATGAAAAACTGTTTTTT. The encoded protein is CASSSQGKTNEKLFF.

The chain carries TRBV4-3 and TRBJ1-2, with unresolved D. Germline V gene lookup returns CDR1 LGHNA and CDR2 YSLEER. The CDR3 is 13 amino acids. The germline V and J ends were trimmed by 0 bases and 9 bases, with 11 bases remaining between them. CDR3 in DNA: TGCGCCAGCAGCCAAGATGGAGGCCAACGCTACACCTTC. It translates to CASSQDGGQRYTF.

V gene TRBV7-9 combines with J gene TRBJ2-1, with TRBD1 matching 7 bases. CDR3 length equals 13 residues. Germline CDR1 is SEHNR and CDR2 is FQNEAQ (reference sequence). The V gene end was trimmed by 8 bases and the J gene end by 9 bases; junction bases not matched to a gene: 10. The CDR3 DNA sequence: TGTGCCAGCGGGAAGGGGGCGGCGTTTGAGCAGTTCTTC. This encodes CASGKGAAFEQFF.